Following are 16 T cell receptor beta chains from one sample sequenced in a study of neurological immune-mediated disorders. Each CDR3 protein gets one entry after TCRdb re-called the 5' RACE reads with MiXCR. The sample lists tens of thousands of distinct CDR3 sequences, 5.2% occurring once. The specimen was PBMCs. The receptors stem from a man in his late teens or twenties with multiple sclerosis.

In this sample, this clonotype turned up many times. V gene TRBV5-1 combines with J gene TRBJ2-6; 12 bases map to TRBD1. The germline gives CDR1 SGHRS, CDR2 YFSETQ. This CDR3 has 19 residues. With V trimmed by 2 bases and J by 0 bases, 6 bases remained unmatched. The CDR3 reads CASSLGTGGSLSGANVLTF. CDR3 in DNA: TGCGCCAGCAGCTTAGGGACAGGGGGCTCCCTCTCTGGGGCCAACGTCCTGACTTTC. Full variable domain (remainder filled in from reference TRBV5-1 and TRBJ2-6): KAGVTQTPRYLIKTRGQQVTLSCSPISGHRSVSWYQQTPGQGLQFLFEYFSETQRNKGNFPGRFSGRQFSNSRSEMNVSTLELGDSALYLCASSLGTGGSLSGANVLTFGAGSRLTVL.

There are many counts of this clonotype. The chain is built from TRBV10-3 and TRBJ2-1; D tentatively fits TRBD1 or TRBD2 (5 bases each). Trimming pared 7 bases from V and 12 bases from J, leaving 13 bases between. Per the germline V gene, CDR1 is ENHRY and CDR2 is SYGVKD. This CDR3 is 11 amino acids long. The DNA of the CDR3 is TGTGCCATCAAAGGGACGCTCGGGCAGTTCTTC. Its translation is CAIKGTLGQFF.

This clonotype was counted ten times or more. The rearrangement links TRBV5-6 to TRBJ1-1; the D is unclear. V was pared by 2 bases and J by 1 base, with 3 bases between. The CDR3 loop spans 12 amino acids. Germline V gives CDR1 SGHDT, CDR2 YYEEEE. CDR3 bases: TGTGCCAGCAGCTTAAAGAACACTGAAGCTTTCTTT. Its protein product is CASSLKNTEAFF. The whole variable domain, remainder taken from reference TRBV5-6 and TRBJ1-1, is DAGVTQSPTHLIKTRGQQVTLRCSPKSGHDTVSWYQQALGQGPQFIFQYYEEEERQRGNFPDRFSGHQFPNYSSELNVNALLLGDSALYLCASSLKNTEAFFGQGTRLTVV.

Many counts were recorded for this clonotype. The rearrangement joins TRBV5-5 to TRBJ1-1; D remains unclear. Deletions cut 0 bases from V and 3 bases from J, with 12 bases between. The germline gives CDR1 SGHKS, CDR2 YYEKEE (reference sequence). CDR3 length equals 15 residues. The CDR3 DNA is TGTGCCAGCAGCTTGGAGGACGGCCCGTACACTGAAGCTTTCTTT. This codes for CASSLEDGPYTEAFF.

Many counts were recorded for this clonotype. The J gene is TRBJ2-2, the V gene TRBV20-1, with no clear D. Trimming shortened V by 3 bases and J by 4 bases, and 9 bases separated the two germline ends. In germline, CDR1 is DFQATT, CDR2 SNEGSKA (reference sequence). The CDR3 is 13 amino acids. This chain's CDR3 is CSASHGLTGELFF. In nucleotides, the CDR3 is TGCAGTGCTAGTCATGGTCTCACCGGGGAGCTGTTTTTT.

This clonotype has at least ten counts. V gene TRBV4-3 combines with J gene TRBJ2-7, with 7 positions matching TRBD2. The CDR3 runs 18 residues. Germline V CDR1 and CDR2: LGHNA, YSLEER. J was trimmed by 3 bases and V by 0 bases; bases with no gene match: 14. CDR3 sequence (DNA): TGCGCCAGCAGCCAAGATCTCGGACGGGAGGAGGGGCGCTACGAGCAGTACTTC. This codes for CASSQDLGREEGRYEQYF.

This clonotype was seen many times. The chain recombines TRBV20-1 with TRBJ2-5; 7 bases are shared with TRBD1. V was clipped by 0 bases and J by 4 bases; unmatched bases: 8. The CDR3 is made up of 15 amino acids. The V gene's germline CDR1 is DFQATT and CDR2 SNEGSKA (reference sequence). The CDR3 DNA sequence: TGCAGTGCTAGAGACCTTACAGGGGTCGGAGAGACCCAGTACTTC. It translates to CSARDLTGVGETQYF.

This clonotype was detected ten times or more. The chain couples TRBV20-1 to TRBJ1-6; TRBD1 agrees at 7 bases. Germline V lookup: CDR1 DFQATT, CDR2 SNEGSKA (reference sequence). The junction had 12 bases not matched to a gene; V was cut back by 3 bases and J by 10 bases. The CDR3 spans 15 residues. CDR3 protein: CSASPGTVGYSPLHF. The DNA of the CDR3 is TGCAGTGCTAGCCCCGGGACAGTAGGATACTCACCCCTCCACTTT.

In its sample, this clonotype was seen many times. CDR3 loop: CASSLLAYNEQFF. The CDR3 bases are TGTGCCAGCAGCTTACTAGCCTACAATGAGCAGTTCTTC. The V gene is TRBV7-3, the J gene TRBJ2-1, with D unresolved. CDR1 SGHTA and CDR2 FQGTGA come from the germline V gene. The CDR3 is made up of 13 amino acids. V was trimmed by 2 bases and J by 2 bases, leaving 4 bases between them.

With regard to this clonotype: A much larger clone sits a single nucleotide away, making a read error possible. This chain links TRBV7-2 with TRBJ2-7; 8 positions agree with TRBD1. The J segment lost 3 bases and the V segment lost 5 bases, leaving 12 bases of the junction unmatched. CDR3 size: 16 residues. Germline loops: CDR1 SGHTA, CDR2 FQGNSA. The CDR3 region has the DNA TGTGCCAGCAGCACACGTGGACAGGGTAGCGACTACGAGCAGTACTTC. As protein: CASSTRGQGSDYEQYF.

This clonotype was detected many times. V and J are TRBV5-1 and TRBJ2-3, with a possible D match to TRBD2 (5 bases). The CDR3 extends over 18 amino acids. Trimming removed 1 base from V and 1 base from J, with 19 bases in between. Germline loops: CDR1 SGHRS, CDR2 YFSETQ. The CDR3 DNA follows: TGCGCCAGCAGCTTGACTCCTGGGCGGGCCTTACGCACAGATACGCAGTATTTT. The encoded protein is CASSLTPGRALRTDTQYF.

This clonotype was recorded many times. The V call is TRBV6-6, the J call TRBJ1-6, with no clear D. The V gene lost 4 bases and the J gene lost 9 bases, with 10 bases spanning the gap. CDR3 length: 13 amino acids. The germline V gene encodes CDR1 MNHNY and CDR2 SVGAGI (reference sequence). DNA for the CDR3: TGTGCCAGCAGTTCCCAGCTGAGTTCACCCCTCCACTTT. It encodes CASSSQLSSPLHF.

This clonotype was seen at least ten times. The CDR3 bases are TGTGCCAGCAGCTCCCTAGCGGGAGGAATAGATACGCAGTATTTT. It is translated as CASSSLAGGIDTQYF. V gene TRBV5-5 combines with J gene TRBJ2-3, with 11 bases matching TRBD2. This CDR3 is built from 15 residues. Germline V CDR1 and CDR2: SGHKS, YYEKEE (reference sequence). Unmatched junction bases numbered 5, after V lost 3 bases and J lost 5 bases.

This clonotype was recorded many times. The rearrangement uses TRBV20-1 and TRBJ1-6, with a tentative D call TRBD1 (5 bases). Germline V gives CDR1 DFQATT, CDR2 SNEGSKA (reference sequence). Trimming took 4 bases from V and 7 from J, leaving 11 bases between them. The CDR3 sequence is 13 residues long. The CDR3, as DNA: TGCAGTGCTAACCGGGGCCCGAATTCACCCCTCCACTTT. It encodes CSANRGPNSPLHF.

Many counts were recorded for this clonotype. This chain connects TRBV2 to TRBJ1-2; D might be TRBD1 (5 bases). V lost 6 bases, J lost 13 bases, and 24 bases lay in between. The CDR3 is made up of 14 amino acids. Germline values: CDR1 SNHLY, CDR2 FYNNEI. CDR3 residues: CASSQGGGASRITF. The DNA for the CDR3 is TGTGCCAGCAGCCAAGGTGGAGGGGCATCCCGGATCACCTTC.

This CDR3 reads CASTSAGGDEQYF. CDR3 nucleotides: TGTGCCAGCACCTCAGCAGGGGGCGACGAGCAGTACTTC. The rearrangement joins TRBV7-8 to TRBJ2-7, with TRBD1 matching over 8 bases. The CDR3 contains 13 residues. The germline CDR1 and CDR2 sequences are SGHVS and FQNEAQ. Trimming took 7 bases from V and 5 from J; bases not matched to a gene: 7.